Listed below are T cell receptor beta chains from one sample, sequenced in a study of T cell repertoires in cytomegalovirus infection. Using its own MiXCR run on the reads, TCRdb lists one record per CDR3 protein. In the table there are hundreds of thousands of distinct CDR3 sequences, 30% to 35% of which are singletons. These receptors' targets are unknown. The sample here was cultured PBMCs, taken from culture after CMV antigen stimulation. The receptors here all came from a human donor in good health (CMV status not recorded). Some clones in this sample may be carry-over from other donors' samples. The conserved cysteine and the conserved F or W are not part of the CDR3 here.

cdr3_aa | v_call
SARTDRAETQY | TRBV20-1
ASSFKDSLNIQY | TRBV28
ASSYSVLSSYEQY | TRBV4-1
ASSSRGLSISYEQY | TRBV12-3/TRBV12-4
ATSARRGVTEAF | TRBV15
ASSLRDNYPYEQY | TRBV7-2
ASSLLMSEKLTDTQY | TRBV7-8
ASIGDRGGSR | TRBV2
ASSSVRQSTDTQY | TRBV7-2
ASTKPSAPAYEQY | TRBV19
ASSDINTEAF | TRBV6-1
ASSYRRGRDEQF | TRBV6-5
ASSGGGNYGYT | TRBV2
SVGNGIYEQY | TRBV29-1
ASSLDLAGTPYEQY | TRBV11-2
ASSPRGQVTYEQY | TRBV12-3/TRBV12-4
AIRGVMNTEAF | TRBV10-3
ASSLGPQDAQY | TRBV7-2
ASSSIANYGYT | TRBV7-8
SVSWVSIEQY | TRBV29-1
ASTDGAGPNMGSEAF | TRBV12-3/TRBV12-4
ASSDRTYSNQPQH | TRBV27
ASSSLGLAPHNEQF | TRBV12-3/TRBV12-4
ASSYKGVQGYT | TRBV6-5
ASSYYWTGTAPLH | TRBV6-5